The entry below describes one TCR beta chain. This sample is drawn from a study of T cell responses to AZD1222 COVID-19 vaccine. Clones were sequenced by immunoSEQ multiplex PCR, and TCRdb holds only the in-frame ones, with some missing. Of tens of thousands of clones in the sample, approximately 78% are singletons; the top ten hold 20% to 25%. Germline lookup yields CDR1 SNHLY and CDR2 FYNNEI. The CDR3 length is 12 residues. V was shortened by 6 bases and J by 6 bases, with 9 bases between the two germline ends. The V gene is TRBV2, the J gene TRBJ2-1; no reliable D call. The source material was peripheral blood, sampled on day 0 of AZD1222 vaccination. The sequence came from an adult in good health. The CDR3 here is CASRGLSNEQFF. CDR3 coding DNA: TGTGCCAGCAGGGGGTTAAGCAATGAGCAGTTCTTC.